This TCR beta chain was captured by sequencing in a study of vaccination effects on CD4 cells after COVID-19. Trimming took off 2 bases at V and 5 bases at J, with 9 bases between the two ends. CDR1 is SGHTA and CDR2 is FQGNSA in the germline V gene. The CDR3 contains 14 residues. CD4+ T cells specific for antigen were expanded with viral peptide pools by the ViraFEST assay before sequencing. Following culture for approximately ten days, CD4+ T cells were isolated. Vaccine recipients, nucleocapsid antibody negative, had no prior SARS-CoV-2 infection. Half of the medium was exchanged for IL-2 medium on both days 3 and 7. Study conclusions and caveats: Just 1 of 255 vaccine-induced clones in healthy recipients was cross-reactive.

Concerning this clone itself: Its specificity is unknown.

Sequencing used immunoSEQ multiplex PCR; TCRdb keeps in-frame clones, though not all of them. Among tens of thousands of clones, around 76% were seen once, and the ten largest hold 2.8%. V usage is TRBV7-2 and J usage is TRBJ2-2; D may be TRBD1 (5 bases). Sequenced material: CD4+ T cells from PBMCs cultured with HCoV-NL63 spike peptides, taken before COVID-19 vaccination. This clonotype was obtained from a human donor who received a COVID-19 vaccine. The CDR3 DNA reads as TGTGCCAGCAGCTTACAGGGAATTACCGGGGAGCTGTTTTTT. Its protein is CASSLQGITGELFF.